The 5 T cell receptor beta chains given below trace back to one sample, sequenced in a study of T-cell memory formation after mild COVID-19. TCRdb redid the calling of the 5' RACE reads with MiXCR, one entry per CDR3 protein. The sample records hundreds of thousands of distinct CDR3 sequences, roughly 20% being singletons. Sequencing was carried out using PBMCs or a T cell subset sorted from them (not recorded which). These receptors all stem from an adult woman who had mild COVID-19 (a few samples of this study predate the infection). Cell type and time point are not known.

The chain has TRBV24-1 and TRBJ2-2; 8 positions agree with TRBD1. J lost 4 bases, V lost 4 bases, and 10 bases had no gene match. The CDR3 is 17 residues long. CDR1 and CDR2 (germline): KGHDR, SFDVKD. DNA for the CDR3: TGTGCCACCAGTGACCCAGCCGGACAGGGAGGCACCGGGGAGCTGTTTTTT. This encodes CATSDPAGQGGTGELFF.

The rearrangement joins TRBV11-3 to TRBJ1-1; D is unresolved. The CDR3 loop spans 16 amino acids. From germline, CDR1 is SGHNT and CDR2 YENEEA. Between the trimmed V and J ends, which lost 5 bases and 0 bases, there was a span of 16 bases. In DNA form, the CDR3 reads TGTGCCAGCAGCCCAGAAAACGAGTGGTTGAACACTGAAGCTTTCTTT. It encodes CASSPENEWLNTEAFF.

This chain's CDR3 is CASAGNSDTQYF. The CDR3 DNA reads TGTGCCAGCGCGGGGAACTCCGATACGCAGTATTTT. V is TRBV7-9 and J is TRBJ2-3, with D possibly matching TRBD2 (6 bases). The CDR3 consists of 12 residues. Germline V gene sequence: CDR1 SEHNR, CDR2 FQNEAQ (reference sequence). Trimming shortened V by 8 bases and J by 6 bases, and 12 bases separated the two germline ends.

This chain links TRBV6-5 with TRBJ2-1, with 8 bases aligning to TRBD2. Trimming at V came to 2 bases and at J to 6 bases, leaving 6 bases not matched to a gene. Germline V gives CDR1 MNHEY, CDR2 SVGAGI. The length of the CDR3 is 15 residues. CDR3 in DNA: TGTGCCAGCAGTTACGGCGGGGGGCGAGGCAATGAGCAGTTCTTC. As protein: CASSYGGGRGNEQFF.

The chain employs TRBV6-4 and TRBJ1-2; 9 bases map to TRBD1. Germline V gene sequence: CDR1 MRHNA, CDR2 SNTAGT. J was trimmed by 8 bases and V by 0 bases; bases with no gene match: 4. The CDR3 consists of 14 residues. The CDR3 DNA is TGTGCCAGCAGTGACTCGGGGACAGGGAACGGCTACACCTTC. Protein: CASSDSGTGNGYTF.